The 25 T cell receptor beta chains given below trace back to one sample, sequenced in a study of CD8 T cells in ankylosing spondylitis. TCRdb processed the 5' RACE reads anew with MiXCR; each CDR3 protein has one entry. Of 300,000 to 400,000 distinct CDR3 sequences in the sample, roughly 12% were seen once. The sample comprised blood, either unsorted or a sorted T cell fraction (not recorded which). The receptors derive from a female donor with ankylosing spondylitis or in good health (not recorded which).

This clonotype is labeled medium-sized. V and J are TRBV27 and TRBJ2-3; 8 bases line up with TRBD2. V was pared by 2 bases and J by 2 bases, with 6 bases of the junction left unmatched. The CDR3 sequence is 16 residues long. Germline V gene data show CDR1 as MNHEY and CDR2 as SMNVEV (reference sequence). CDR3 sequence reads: CASSLRSGRFTDTQYF. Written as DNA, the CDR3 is TGTGCCAGCAGTTTAAGGAGCGGGAGATTCACAGATACGCAGTATTTT.

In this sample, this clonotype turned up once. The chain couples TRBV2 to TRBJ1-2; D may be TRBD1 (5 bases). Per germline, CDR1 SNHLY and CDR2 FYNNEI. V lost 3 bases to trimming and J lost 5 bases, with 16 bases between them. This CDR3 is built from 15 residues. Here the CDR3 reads CASSEVAGPSYGYTF. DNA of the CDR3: TGTGCCAGCAGTGAGGTCGCGGGACCGAGTTATGGCTACACCTTC.

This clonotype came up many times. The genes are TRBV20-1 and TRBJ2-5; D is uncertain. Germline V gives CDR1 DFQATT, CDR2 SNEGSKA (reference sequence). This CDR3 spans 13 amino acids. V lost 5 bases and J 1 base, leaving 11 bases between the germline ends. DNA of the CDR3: TGCAGTGCTCCCCGAGAGTTCCAAGAGACCCAGTACTTC. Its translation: CSAPREFQETQYF.

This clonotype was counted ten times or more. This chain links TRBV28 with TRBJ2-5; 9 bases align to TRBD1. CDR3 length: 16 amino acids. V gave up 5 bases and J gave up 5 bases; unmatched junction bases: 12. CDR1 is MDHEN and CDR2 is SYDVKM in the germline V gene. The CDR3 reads CASSPADRGVRETQYF. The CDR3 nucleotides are TGTGCCAGCAGTCCCGCGGACAGGGGCGTTCGGGAGACCCAGTACTTC.

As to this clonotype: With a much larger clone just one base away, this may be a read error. CDR3: CASSSKGGDPYEQYF. The DNA for the CDR3 is TGTGCCAGCAGCTCAAAGGGCGGGGATCCCTACGAGCAGTACTTC. The chain has TRBV7-2 and TRBJ2-7; the D gene is possibly TRBD2 (6 bases). Germline loops: CDR1 SGHTA, CDR2 FQGNSA. The V end was cut by 4 bases, the J end by 2 bases, with 15 bases between. This CDR3 contains 15 residues.

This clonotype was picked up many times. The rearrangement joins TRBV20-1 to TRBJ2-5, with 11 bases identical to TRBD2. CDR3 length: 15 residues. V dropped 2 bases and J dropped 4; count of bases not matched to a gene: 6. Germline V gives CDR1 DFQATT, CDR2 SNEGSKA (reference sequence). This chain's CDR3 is CSARLAGGPVETQYF. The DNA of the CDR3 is TGCAGTGCTAGATTAGCGGGAGGGCCGGTAGAGACCCAGTACTTC.

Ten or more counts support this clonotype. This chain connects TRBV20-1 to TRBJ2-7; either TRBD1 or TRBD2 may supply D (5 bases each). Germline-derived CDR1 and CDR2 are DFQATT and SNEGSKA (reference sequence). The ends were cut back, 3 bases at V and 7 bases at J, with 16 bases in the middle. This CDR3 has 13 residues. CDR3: CSASTGTAREQYF. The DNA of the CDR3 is TGCAGTGCTAGTACTGGGACCGCACGGGAGCAGTACTTC.

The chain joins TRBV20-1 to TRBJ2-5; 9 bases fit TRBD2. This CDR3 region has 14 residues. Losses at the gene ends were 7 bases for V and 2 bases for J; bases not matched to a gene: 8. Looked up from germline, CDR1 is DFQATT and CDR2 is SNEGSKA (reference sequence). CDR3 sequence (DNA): TGCAGTGGACAGACTAGCGGAGCGCAAGAGACCCAGTACTTC. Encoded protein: CSGQTSGAQETQYF.

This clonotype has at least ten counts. This chain's CDR3 is CSAGGSEEKLFF. The CDR3 nucleotides are TGCAGTGCTGGGGGCTCAGAGGAAAAACTGTTTTTT. The chain has TRBV20-1 and TRBJ1-4; perhaps TRBD1 as D (6 bases). V lost 5 bases, J lost 8 bases, and 12 bases lay in between. Germline V gives CDR1 DFQATT, CDR2 SNEGSKA (reference sequence). This CDR3 has 12 amino acids.

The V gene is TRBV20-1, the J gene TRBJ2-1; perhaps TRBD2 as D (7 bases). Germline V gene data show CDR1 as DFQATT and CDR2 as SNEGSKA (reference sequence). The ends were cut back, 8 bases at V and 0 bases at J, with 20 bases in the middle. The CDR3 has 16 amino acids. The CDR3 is CSSCGQAGASYNEQFF. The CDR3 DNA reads TGCAGTTCTTGTGGTCAGGCGGGGGCCTCCTACAATGAGCAGTTCTTC.

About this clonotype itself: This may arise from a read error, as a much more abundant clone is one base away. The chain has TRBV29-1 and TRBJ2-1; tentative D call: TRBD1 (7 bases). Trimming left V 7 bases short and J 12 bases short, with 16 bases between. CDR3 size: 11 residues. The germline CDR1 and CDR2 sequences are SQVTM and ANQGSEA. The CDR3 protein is CSGRGEHGQFF. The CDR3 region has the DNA TGCAGCGGCAGGGGGGAGCATGGGCAGTTCTTC.

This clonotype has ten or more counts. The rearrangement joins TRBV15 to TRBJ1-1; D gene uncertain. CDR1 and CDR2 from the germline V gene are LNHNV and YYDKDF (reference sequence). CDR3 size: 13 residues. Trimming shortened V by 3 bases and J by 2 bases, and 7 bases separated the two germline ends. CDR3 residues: CATSSFPNTEAFF. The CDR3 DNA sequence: TGTGCCACCAGCAGTTTCCCAAACACTGAAGCTTTCTTT. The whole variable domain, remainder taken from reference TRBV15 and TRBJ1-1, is DAMVIQNPRYQVTQFGKPVTLSCSQTLNHNVMYWYQQKSSQAPKLLFHYYDKDFNNEADTPDNFQSRRPNTSFCFLDIRSPGLGDTAMYLCATSSFPNTEAFFGQGTRLTVV.

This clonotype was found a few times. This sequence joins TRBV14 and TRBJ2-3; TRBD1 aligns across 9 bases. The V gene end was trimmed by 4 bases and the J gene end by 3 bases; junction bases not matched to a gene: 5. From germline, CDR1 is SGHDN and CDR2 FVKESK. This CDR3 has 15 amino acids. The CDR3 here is CASSPRTGVTDTQYF. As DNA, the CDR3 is TGTGCCAGCAGCCCCCGGACAGGGGTGACAGATACGCAGTATTTT. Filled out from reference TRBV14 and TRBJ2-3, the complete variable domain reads EAGVTQFPSHSVIEKGQTVTLRCDPISGHDNLYWYRRVMGKEIKFLLHFVKESKQDESGMPNNRFLAERTGGTYSTLKVQPAELEDSGVYFCASSPRTGVTDTQYFGPGTRLTVL.

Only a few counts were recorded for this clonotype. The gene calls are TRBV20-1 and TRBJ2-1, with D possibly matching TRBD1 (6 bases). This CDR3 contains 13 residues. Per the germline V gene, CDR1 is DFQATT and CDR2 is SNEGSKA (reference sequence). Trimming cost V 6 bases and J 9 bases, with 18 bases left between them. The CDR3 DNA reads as TGCAGTGCCCCCCGGACAGTTTCGGGTGAGCAGTTCTTC. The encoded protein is CSAPRTVSGEQFF.

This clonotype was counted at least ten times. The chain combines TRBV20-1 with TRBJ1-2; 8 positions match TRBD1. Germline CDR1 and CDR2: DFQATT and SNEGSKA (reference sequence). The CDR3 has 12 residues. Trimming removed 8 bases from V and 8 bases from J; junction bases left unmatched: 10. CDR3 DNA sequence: TGCAGTCCCACCAGGGGGCCGGGGGGCTACACCTTC. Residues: CSPTRGPGGYTF.

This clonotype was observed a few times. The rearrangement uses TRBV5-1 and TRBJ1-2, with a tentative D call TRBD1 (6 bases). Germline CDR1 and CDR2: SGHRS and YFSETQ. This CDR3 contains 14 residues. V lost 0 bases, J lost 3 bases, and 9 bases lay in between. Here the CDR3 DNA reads TGCGCCAGCAGCTTGGCCAAGGGGGACTATGGCTACACCTTC. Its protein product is CASSLAKGDYGYTF. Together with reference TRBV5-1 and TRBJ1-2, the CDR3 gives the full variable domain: KAGVTQTPRYLIKTRGQQVTLSCSPISGHRSVSWYQQTPGQGLQFLFEYFSETQRNKGNFPGRFSGRQFSNSRSEMNVSTLELGDSALYLCASSLAKGDYGYTFGSGTRLTVV.

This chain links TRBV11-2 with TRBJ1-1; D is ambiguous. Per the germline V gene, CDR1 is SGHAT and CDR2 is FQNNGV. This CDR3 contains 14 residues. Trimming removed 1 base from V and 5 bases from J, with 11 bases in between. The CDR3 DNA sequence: TGTGCCAGCAGCTTAGTTGCGATAAGTACTGAAGCTTTCTTT. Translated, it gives CASSLVAISTEAFF.

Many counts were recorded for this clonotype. CDR3 nucleotides: TGCAGTGCTAGAGCTCCAGCTCTAGGGAACACTGAAGCTTTCTTT. Translating it yields CSARAPALGNTEAFF. The chain recombines TRBV20-1 with TRBJ1-1; no definite D call. Germline V gene data show CDR1 as DFQATT and CDR2 as SNEGSKA (reference sequence). Trimming stripped 1 base from V and 1 base from J, with 13 bases between. This CDR3 is 15 amino acids long.

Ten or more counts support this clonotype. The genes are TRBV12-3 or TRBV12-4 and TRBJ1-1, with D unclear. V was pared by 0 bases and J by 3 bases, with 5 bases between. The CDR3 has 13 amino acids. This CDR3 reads CASSLAGDTEAFF. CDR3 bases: TGTGCCAGCAGTTTAGCTGGGGACACTGAAGCTTTCTTT.

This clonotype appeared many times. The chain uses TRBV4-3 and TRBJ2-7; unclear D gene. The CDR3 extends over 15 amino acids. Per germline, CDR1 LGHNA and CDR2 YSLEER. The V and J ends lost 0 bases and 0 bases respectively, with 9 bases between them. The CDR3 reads CASSQDLGFSYEQYF. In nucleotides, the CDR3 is TGCGCCAGCAGCCAAGACCTTGGCTTCTCCTACGAGCAGTACTTC.

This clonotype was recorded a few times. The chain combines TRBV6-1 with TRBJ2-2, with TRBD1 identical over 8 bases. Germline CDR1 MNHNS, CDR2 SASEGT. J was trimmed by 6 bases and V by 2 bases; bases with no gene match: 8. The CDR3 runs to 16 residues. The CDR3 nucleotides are TGTGCCAGCAGTGAACGACAGGGGTTCCGGTCCGGGGAGCTGTTTTTT. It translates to CASSERQGFRSGELFF.

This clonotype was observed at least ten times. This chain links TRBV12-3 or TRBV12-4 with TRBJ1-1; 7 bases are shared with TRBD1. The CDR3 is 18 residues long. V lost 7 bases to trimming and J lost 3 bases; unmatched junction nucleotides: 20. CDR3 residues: CASNFGRRGMQGDTEAFF. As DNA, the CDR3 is TGTGCCAGCAATTTCGGGCGGCGGGGGATGCAGGGGGACACTGAAGCTTTCTTT.

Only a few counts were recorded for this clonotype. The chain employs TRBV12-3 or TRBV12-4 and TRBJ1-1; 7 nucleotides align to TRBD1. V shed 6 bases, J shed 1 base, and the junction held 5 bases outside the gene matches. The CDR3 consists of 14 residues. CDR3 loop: CASRIRDRNTEAFF. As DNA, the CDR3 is TGTGCCAGCAGAATCCGGGACAGGAACACTGAAGCTTTCTTT.

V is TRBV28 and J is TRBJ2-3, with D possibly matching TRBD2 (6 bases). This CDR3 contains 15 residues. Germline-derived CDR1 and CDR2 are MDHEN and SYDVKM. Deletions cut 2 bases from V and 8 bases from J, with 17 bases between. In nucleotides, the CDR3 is TGTGCCAGCAGTTTAGGGCCCCAACTAGCTCGTACGCAGTATTTT. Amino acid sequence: CASSLGPQLARTQYF.

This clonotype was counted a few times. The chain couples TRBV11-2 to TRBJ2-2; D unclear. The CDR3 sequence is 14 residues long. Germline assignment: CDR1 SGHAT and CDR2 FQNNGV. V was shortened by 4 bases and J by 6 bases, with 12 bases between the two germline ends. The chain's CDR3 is CASSSLSKAGELFF. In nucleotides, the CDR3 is TGTGCCAGCAGCTCCCTATCCAAGGCCGGGGAGCTGTTTTTT.